The entry that follows covers one T cell receptor (beta chain) sequence. Its cognate antigen is unknown. The germline V gene encodes CDR1 SGHTA and CDR2 FQGNSA. The germline V and J ends were trimmed by 4 bases and 4 bases, with 10 bases remaining between them. This CDR3 is 13 amino acids long. These data come from a study of response to subunit inactivated influenza vaccine. Study observations and caveats: Few additional T cells are recruited per seasonal influenza vaccination, authors suggested.

TCRdb processed the RT-PCR reads anew with MiXCR; each CDR3 protein has one entry. The sample holds approximately 250,000 distinct CDR3 sequences, roughly an eighth seen once. The sequencing used non-naive T cells sorted from PBMCs, collected 14 to 15 days before vaccination. The receptor's source is a man between 50 and 59 years old who received an inactivated influenza vaccine. The chain uses TRBV7-2 and TRBJ1-1; D is ambiguous. CDR3 sequence reads: CASSSLWGTEAFF. In nucleotides, the CDR3 is TGTGCCAGCAGCTCCCTGTGGGGCACTGAAGCTTTCTTT. Combining the CDR3 with reference TRBV7-2 and TRBJ1-1 gives the whole variable domain GAGVSQSPSNKVTEKGKDVELRCDPISGHTALYWYRQSLGQGLEFLIYFQGNSAPDKSGLPSDRFSAERTGGSVSTLTIQRTQQEDSAVYLCASSSLWGTEAFFGQGTRLTVV.